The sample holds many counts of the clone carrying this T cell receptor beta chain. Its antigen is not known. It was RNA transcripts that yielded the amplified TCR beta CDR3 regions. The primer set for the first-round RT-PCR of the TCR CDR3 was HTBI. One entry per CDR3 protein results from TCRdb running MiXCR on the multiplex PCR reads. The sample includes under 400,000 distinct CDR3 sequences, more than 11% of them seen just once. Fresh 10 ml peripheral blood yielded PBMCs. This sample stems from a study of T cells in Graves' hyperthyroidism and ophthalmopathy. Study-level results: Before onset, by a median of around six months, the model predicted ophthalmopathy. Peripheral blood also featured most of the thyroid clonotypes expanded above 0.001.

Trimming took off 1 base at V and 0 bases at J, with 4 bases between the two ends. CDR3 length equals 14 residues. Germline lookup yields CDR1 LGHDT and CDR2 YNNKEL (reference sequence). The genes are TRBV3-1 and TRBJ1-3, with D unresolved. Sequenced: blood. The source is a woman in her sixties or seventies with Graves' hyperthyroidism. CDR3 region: CASSQVRSGNTIYF. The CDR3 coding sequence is TGTGCCAGCAGCCAAGTCCGCTCTGGAAACACCATATATTTT. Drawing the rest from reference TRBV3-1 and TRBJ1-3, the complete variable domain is DTAVSQTPKYLVTQMGNDKSIKCEQNLGHDTMYWYKQDSKKFLKIMFSYNNKELIINETVPNRFSPKSPDKAHLNLHINSLELGDSAVYFCASSQVRSGNTIYFGEGSWLTVV.